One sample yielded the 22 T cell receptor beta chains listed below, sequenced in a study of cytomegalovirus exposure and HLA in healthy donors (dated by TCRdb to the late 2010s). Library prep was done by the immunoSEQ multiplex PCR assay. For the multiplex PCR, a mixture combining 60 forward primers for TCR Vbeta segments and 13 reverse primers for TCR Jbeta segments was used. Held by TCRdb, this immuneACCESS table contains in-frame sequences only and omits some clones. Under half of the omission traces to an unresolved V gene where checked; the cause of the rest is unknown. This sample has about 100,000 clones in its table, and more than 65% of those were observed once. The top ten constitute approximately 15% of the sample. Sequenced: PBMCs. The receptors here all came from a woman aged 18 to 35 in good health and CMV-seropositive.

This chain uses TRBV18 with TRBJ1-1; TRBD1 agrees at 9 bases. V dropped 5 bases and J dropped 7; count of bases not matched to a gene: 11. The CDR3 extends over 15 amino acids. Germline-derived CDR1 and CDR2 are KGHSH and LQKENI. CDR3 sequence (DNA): TGTGCCAGCTCATTTCCGGGACAGGGAATAGGTGAAGCTTTCTTT. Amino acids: CASSFPGQGIGEAFF. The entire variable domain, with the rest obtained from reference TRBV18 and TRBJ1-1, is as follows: NAGVMQNPRHLVRRRGQEARLRCSPMKGHSHVYWYRQLPEEGLKFMVYLQKENIIDESGMPKERFSAEFPKEGPSILRIQQVVRGDSAAYFCASSFPGQGIGEAFFGQGTRLTVV.

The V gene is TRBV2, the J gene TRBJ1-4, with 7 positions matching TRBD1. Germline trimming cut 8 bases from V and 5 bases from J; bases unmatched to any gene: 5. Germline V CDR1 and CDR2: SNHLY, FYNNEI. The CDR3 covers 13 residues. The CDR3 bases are TGTGCCAGCGGCGGGACAGAGAATGAAAAACTGTTTTTT. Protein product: CASGGTENEKLFF.

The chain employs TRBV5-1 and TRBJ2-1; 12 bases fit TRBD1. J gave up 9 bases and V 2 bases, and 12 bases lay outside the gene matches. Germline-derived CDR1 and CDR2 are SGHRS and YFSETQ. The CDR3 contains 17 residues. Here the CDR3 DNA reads TGCGCCAGCAGCTTATCCGGGACAGGGGGCTATCGTCCTGAGCAGTTCTTC. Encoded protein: CASSLSGTGGYRPEQFF.

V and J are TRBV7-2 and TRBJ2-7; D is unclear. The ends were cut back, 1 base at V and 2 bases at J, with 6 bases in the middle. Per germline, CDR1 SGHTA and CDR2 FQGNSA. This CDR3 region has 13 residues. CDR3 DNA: TGTGCCAGCAGCTTAGGTGGCACCTACGAGCAGTACTTC. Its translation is CASSLGGTYEQYF.

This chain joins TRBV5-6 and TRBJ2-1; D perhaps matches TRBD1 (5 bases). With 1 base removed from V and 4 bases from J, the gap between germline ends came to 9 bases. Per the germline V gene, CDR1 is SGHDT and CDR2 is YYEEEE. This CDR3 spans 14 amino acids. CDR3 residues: CASSLQGLYNEQFF. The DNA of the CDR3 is TGTGCCAGCAGCTTGCAGGGCCTTTACAATGAGCAGTTCTTC.

The CDR3 DNA reads TGTGCCAGCAGGACAGGGGGCTCCTACAATGAGCAGTTCTTC. Its translation: CASRTGGSYNEQFF. V is TRBV27 and J is TRBJ2-1; 9 bases match TRBD1. CDR1 and CDR2 from the germline V gene are MNHEY and SMNVEV (reference sequence). This CDR3 is 14 amino acids long. V lost 6 bases, J lost 0 bases, and 0 bases stayed unmatched.

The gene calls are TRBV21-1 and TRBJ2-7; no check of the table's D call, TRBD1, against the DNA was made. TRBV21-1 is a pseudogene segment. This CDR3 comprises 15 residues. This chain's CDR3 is CASSKGDKVDYEQYF. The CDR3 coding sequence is TGTGCCAGCAGCAAAGGGGACAAGGTCGACTACGAGCAGTACTTC.

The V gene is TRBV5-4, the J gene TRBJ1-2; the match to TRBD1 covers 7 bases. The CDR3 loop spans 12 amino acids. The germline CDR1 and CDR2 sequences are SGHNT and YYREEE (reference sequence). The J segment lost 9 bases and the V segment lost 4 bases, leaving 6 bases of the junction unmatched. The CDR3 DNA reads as TGTGCCAGCAGCGCAACAGGGGATCGCTACACCTTC. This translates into CASSATGDRYTF.

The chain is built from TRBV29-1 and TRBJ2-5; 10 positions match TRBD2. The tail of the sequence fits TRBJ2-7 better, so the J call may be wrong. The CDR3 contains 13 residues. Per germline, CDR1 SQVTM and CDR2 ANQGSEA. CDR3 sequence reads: CSVGAGGVYEQYF. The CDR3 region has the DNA TGCAGCGTCGGAGCGGGAGGGGTCTACGAGCAGTACTTC.

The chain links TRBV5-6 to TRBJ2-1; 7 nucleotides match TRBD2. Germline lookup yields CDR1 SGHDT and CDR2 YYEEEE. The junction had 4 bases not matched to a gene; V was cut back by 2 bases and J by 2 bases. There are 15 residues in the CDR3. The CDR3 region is CASSLAAGAYNEQFF. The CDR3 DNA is TGTGCCAGCAGCTTAGCGGCGGGAGCCTACAATGAGCAGTTCTTC.

The CDR3 spells CASSNDREIQPQHF. In nucleotides, the CDR3 is TGTGCCAGCAGTAACGACAGGGAAATTCAGCCCCAGCATTTT. This chain uses TRBV28 with TRBJ1-5; TRBD1 aligns across 7 bases. V lost 5 bases and J lost 6; bases outside the gene matches: 7. The germline CDR1 and CDR2 sequences are MDHEN and SYDVKM. The CDR3 consists of 14 residues. Variable domain in full (rest from reference TRBV28 and TRBJ1-5): DVKVTQSSRYLVKRTGEKVFLECVQDMDHENMFWYRQDPGLGLRLIYFSYDVKMKEKGDIPEGYSVSREKKERFSLILESASTNQTSMYLCASSNDREIQPQHFGDGTRLSIL.

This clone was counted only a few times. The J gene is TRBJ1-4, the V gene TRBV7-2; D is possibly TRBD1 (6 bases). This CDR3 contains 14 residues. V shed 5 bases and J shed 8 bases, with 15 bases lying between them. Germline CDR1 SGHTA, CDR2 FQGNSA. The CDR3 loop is CASSNDRSGEKLFF. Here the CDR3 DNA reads TGTGCCAGCAGCAATGACAGGAGCGGCGAAAAACTGTTTTTT.

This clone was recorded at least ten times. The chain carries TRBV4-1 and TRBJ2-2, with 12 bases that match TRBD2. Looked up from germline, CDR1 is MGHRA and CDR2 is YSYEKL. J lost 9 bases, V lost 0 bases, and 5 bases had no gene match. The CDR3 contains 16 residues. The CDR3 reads CASSQDPSGRARELFF. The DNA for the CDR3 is TGCGCCAGCAGCCAAGATCCTAGCGGGAGGGCCCGGGAGCTGTTTTTT.

In DNA, the CDR3 is TGTGCCAGCAGCTCCCCGACAGGGCCCACCTACAATGAGCAGTTCTTC. Amino acid sequence: CASSSPTGPTYNEQFF. The chain combines TRBV13 with TRBJ2-1, with 7 bases matching TRBD1. J was trimmed by 2 bases and V by 4 bases; bases with no gene match: 8. This CDR3 region has 16 residues. Germline-derived CDR1 and CDR2 are PRHDT and FYEKMQ (reference sequence).

In nucleotides, the CDR3 is TGCAGCGTCCGAGCGGGGGCAGAGACCCAGTACTTC. Protein: CSVRAGAETQYF. The rearrangement joins TRBV29-1 to TRBJ2-5; 8 bases are shared with TRBD2. The CDR3 contains 12 residues. The ends lost 6 bases at V and 4 bases at J; junction bases unmatched: 4. Germline lookup yields CDR1 SQVTM and CDR2 ANQGSEA. Full variable domain (outside the CDR3, taken from reference TRBV29-1 and TRBJ2-5): SAVISQKPSRDICQRGTSLTIQCQVDSQVTMMFWYRQQPGQSLTLIATANQGSEATYESGFVIDKFPISRPNLTFSTLTVSNMSPEDSSIYLCSVRAGAETQYFGPGTRLLVL.

This CDR3 reads CASSLGAHYGYTF. Here the CDR3 DNA reads TGTGCCAGCAGTTTGGGGGCTCACTATGGCTACACCTTC. The chain is built from TRBV27 and TRBJ1-2; TRBD1 is a possible D gene (6 bases). There are 13 residues in the CDR3. With 3 bases removed from V and 3 bases from J, the gap between germline ends came to 8 bases. CDR1 is MNHEY and CDR2 is SMNVEV in the germline V gene (reference sequence).

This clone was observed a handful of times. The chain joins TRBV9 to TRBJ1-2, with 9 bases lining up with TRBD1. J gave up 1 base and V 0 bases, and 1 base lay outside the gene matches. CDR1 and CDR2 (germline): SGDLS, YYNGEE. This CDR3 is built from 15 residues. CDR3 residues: CASSVGGQGNYGYTF. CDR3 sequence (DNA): TGTGCCAGCAGCGTAGGGGGACAGGGTAACTATGGCTACACCTTC.

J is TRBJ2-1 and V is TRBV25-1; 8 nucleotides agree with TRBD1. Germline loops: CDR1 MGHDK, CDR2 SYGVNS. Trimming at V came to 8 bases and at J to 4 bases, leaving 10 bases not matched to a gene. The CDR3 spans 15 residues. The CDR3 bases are TGTGCCAGCGGCCCAGGGACAGGACAATACAATGAGCAGTTCTTC. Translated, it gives CASGPGTGQYNEQFF.

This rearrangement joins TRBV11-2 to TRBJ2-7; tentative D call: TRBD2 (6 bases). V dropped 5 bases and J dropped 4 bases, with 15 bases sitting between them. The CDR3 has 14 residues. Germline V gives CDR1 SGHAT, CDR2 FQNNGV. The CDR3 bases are TGTGCCAGCAGCCCCGGGTTTGGAGGGTACGAGCAGTACTTC. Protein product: CASSPGFGGYEQYF.

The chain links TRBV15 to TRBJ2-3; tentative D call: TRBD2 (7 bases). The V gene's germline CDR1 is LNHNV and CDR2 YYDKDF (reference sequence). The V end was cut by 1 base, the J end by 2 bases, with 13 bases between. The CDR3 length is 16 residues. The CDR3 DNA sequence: TGTGCCACCAGCAGAGTGGGGGCGGGAGACACAGATACGCAGTATTTT. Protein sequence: CATSRVGAGDTDTQYF.

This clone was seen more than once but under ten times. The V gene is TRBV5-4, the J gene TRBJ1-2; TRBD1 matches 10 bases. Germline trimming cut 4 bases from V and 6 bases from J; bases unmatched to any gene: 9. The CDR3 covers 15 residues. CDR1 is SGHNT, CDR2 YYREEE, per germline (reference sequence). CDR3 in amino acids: CASSIIRDRGDGYTF. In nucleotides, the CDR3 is TGTGCCAGCAGCATAATCCGGGACAGGGGCGATGGCTACACCTTC. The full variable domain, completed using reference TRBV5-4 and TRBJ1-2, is ETGVTQSPTHLIKTRGQQVTLRCSSQSGHNTVSWYQQALGQGPQFIFQYYREEENGRGNFPPRFSGLQFPNYSSELNVNALELDDSALYLCASSIIRDRGDGYTFGSGTRLTVV.

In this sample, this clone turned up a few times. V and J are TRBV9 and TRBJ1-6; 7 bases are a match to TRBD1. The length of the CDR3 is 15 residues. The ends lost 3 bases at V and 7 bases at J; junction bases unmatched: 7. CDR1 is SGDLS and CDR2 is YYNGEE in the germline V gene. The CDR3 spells CASSDGTGVNSPLHF. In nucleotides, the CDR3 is TGTGCCAGCAGCGACGGTACAGGGGTCAATTCACCCCTCCACTTT.